This record looks at one TCR beta chain sequence and its context. Here immunoSEQ multiplex PCR was the method, and the copy in TCRdb shows in-frame clones only, minus some. The sample carries fewer than 200,000 clones, about 86% recorded once. The data stem from a study of blood T cell repertoires in COVID-19. Sequenced: peripheral blood. The sequence was obtained from a woman in her sixties or seventies with COVID-19, enrolled during active disease.

The CDR3 here is CASSTDSYGDTQYF. Here the CDR3 DNA reads TGTGCCAGCAGCACCGACTCCTACGGGGATACGCAGTATTTT. V gene TRBV7-2 combines with J gene TRBJ2-3; D gene unclear. Looked up from germline, CDR1 is SGHTA and CDR2 is FQGNSA. The CDR3 covers 14 residues. Trimming took off 5 bases at V and 6 bases at J, with 15 bases between the two ends.